These 32 T cell receptor beta chains were all obtained from the same sample, sequenced in a study of OX40 agonist ivuxolimab in advanced cancers. Measured with immunoSEQ multiplex PCR; TCRdb has only the in-frame clones, and not every one. This table holds about 37,000 clones, just under 85% found once. The source material was CD4+ or CD8+ T cells sorted from blood, sampled in a trial of the OX40 agonist ivuxolimab. These receptor sequences come from an adult with an advanced solid tumor such as melanoma, head and neck, liver or kidney cancer.

The V and J genes are TRBV18 and TRBJ2-3, with D possibly TRBD2 on 6 matching bases. The V end lost 3 bases, the J end lost 6 bases, and 22 bases lay between the germline ends. The CDR3 sequence is 17 residues long. The V gene's germline CDR1 is KGHSH and CDR2 LQKENI. The CDR3 loop reads CASSPTQLAGPGDTQYF. The CDR3 nucleotides read TGTGCCAGCTCACCCACGCAGTTGGCGGGGCCGGGGGATACGCAGTATTTT. Full variable domain (remainder filled in from reference TRBV18 and TRBJ2-3): NAGVMQNPRHLVRRRGQEARLRCSPMKGHSHVYWYRQLPEEGLKFMVYLQKENIIDESGMPKERFSAEFPKEGPSILRIQQVVRGDSAAYFCASSPTQLAGPGDTQYFGPGTRLTVL.

This chain joins TRBV28 and TRBJ2-6; D gene unclear. The germline CDR1 and CDR2 sequences are MDHEN and SYDVKM. Trimming shortened V by 4 bases and J by 3 bases, and 16 bases separated the two germline ends. CDR3 length: 17 residues. In DNA, the CDR3 is TGTGCCAGCAGTTCAGGCCCCAGTCTCGGTGGGGCCAACGTCCTGACTTTC. Translation: CASSSGPSLGGANVLTF.

The chain recombines TRBV19 with TRBJ2-2, with TRBD1 matching over 8 bases. The CDR3 has 16 amino acids. The V gene's germline CDR1 is LNHDA and CDR2 SQIVND (reference sequence). J was trimmed by 0 bases and V by 7 bases; bases with no gene match: 7. The chain's CDR3 is CASTGQGAANTGELFF. The CDR3, as DNA: TGTGCCAGTACCGGACAGGGCGCCGCGAACACCGGGGAGCTGTTTTTT.

This clone was seen a single time. V usage is TRBV6-6 and J usage is TRBJ2-1; TRBD2 agrees at 12 bases. Trimming took 6 bases from V and 6 from J; bases not matched to a gene: 6. Per the germline V gene, CDR1 is MNHNY and CDR2 is SVGAGI (reference sequence). The CDR3 is 15 amino acids. The CDR3 protein is CASRQGLAGLNEQFF. Here the CDR3 DNA reads TGTGCCAGCAGACAAGGACTAGCGGGGCTCAATGAGCAGTTCTTC.

The chain employs TRBV5-5 and TRBJ2-5; D gene unclear. Germline V lookup: CDR1 SGHKS, CDR2 YYEKEE (reference sequence). The CDR3 sequence is 14 residues long. The ends were cut back, 2 bases at V and 2 bases at J, with 10 bases in the middle. This CDR3 reads CASSFTPIQETQYF. Written as DNA, the CDR3 is TGTGCCAGCAGCTTTACTCCGATTCAAGAGACCCAGTACTTC.

This sequence joins TRBV30 and TRBJ1-4; a weak D match, TRBD1 (6 bases). The CDR3 is 12 amino acids. CDR1 and CDR2 (germline): GTSNPN, SVGIG (reference sequence). V was cut by 4 bases and J by 7 bases, with 10 bases left in between. Written as DNA, the CDR3 is TGTGCCTGGAACAGGGATGGTGAAAAACTGTTTTTT. Protein product: CAWNRDGEKLFF. Filled out from reference TRBV30 and TRBJ1-4, the complete variable domain reads SQTIHQWPATLVQPVGSPLSLECTVEGTSNPNLYWYRQAAGRGLQLLFYSVGIGQISSEVPQNLSASRPQDRQFILSSKKLLLSDSGFYLCAWNRDGEKLFFGSGTQLSVL.

The chain combines TRBV7-2 with TRBJ1-1; TRBD1 might be the D (5 bases). The CDR3 is made up of 14 amino acids. Germline V gene data show CDR1 as SGHTA and CDR2 as FQGNSA. V lost 5 bases and J 6 bases, leaving 16 bases between the germline ends. The CDR3 sequence is CASSPVRGFAEAFF. CDR3 DNA: TGTGCCAGCAGCCCCGTTCGGGGGTTCGCTGAAGCTTTCTTT.

This clone came up once. The CDR3 DNA follows: TGTGCCAGCAGGACCGGGGGACTAGCGGGATACGAGCAGTACTTC. Residues: CASRTGGLAGYEQYF. This chain joins TRBV6-5 and TRBJ2-7, with 13 positions matching TRBD2. This CDR3 has 15 residues. The germline CDR1 and CDR2 sequences are MNHEY and SVGAGI. The trim removed 6 bases at V and 4 bases at J, leaving 6 bases unmatched.

The V gene is TRBV7-2, the J gene TRBJ2-7, with 14 bases matching TRBD2. The CDR3 has 15 amino acids. Germline V CDR1 and CDR2: SGHTA, FQGNSA. The trim removed 5 bases at V and 6 bases at J, leaving 6 bases unmatched. CDR3 sequence reads: CASSTGTSGSSEQYF. CDR3 nucleotide sequence: TGTGCCAGCAGCACCGGGACTAGCGGGAGTTCCGAGCAGTACTTC.

This clone was observed a few times. This chain links TRBV5-1 with TRBJ1-2; the D is unclear. CDR1 is SGHRS and CDR2 is YFSETQ in the germline V gene. The CDR3 runs to 14 residues. Trimming pared 0 bases from V and 6 bases from J, leaving 12 bases between. Here the CDR3 DNA reads TGCGCCAGCAGCTTGGAAAGCGGAGCTCATGGCTACACCTTC. Protein product: CASSLESGAHGYTF.

This chain uses TRBV10-3 with TRBJ2-4; possible D gene TRBD2, 6 bases. The CDR3 loop spans 13 amino acids. Germline assignment: CDR1 ENHRY and CDR2 SYGVKD. Trimming left V 3 bases short and J 5 bases short, with 8 bases between. The CDR3 here is CAISDGEENIQYF. The DNA of the CDR3 is TGTGCCATCAGTGACGGGGAGGAAAACATTCAGTACTTC.

The chain employs TRBV5-1 and TRBJ2-2; 10 bases align to TRBD2. The V segment lost 3 bases and the J segment 4 bases; nucleotides outside the gene matches: 6. CDR3 length equals 16 residues. CDR1 is SGHRS and CDR2 is YFSETQ in the germline V gene. CDR3 residues: CASSSFSGGTTGELFF. The CDR3 DNA sequence: TGCGCCAGCAGCTCCTTTAGCGGGGGGACCACCGGGGAGCTGTTTTTT.

Here the CDR3 DNA reads TGCAGCCTCCGACAGGCCACCGGGGAGCTGTTTTTT. Translation: CSLRQATGELFF. The gene calls are TRBV29-1 and TRBJ2-2, with D perhaps TRBD1 (6 bases). The CDR3 consists of 12 residues. The V end lost 8 bases, the J end lost 4 bases, and 11 bases lay between the germline ends. Germline V lookup: CDR1 SQVTM, CDR2 ANQGSEA.

The J gene is TRBJ1-1, the V gene TRBV2; D might be TRBD1 (5 bases). This CDR3 is built from 15 residues. Trimming stripped 2 bases from V and 6 bases from J, with 16 bases between. CDR1 SNHLY and CDR2 FYNNEI come from the germline V gene. The CDR3 spells CASSEFNTGVSEAFF. CDR3 sequence (DNA): TGTGCCAGCAGTGAATTCAATACAGGCGTATCTGAAGCTTTCTTT.

The chain has TRBV21-1 and TRBJ2-5; no DNA check was done on the table's D call, TRBD2. TRBV21-1 is classified as a pseudogene. CDR3 length equals 15 residues. The CDR3 nucleotides read TGTGCCAGCGACGCCTGGCGGGAGGGACAAGAGACCCAGTACTTC. It encodes CASDAWREGQETQYF.

The chain links TRBV25-1 to TRBJ1-2; D not resolved. The germline gives CDR1 MGHDK, CDR2 SYGVNS. Trimming removed 3 bases at V and 5 bases at J, with 7 bases between. This CDR3 has 12 amino acids. CDR3 nucleotide sequence: TGTGCCAGCAGTGATGACGGATATGGCTACACCTTC. Translated: CASSDDGYGYTF.

The chain combines TRBV7-9 with TRBJ2-5; D perhaps matches TRBD1 (6 bases). This CDR3 comprises 13 residues. Germline V gene data show CDR1 as SEHNR and CDR2 as FQNEAQ (reference sequence). Trimming took 3 bases from V and 1 from J, leaving 6 bases between them. The CDR3 sequence is CASSLGAQETQYF. The CDR3 DNA follows: TGTGCCAGCAGCTTGGGGGCCCAAGAGACCCAGTACTTC.

J is TRBJ2-5 and V is TRBV7-7; 7 nucleotides agree with TRBD1. Germline V gene sequence: CDR1 SSHAT, CDR2 FNYEAQ (reference sequence). The CDR3 runs 14 residues. The CDR3 DNA reads as TGTGCTTGCAGCTTAGGACAGGCTAGGGAGACCCAGTACTTC. Translation: CACSLGQARETQYF.

This clone is a singleton in its sample. The V and J genes are TRBV6-1 and TRBJ1-3; D may be TRBD1 (6 bases). Germline CDR1 is MNHNS and CDR2 is SASEGT. V lost 9 bases and J lost 2, with 17 bases in between. The CDR3 is 15 residues long. The CDR3 DNA is TGTGCCAGTCTCAGGGGCCGACTTACTGGAAACACCATATATTTT. Its translation: CASLRGRLTGNTIYF.

The V and J genes are TRBV6-1 and TRBJ2-7; 10 nucleotides line up with TRBD1. With V trimmed by 7 bases and J by 3 bases, 6 bases remained unmatched. The V gene's germline CDR1 is MNHNS and CDR2 SASEGT. The CDR3 sequence is 14 residues long. CDR3 protein: CASTIGTGVYEQYF. The CDR3, as DNA: TGTGCCAGCACGATAGGGACAGGGGTCTACGAGCAGTACTTC.

V gene TRBV19 combines with J gene TRBJ2-1, with TRBD1 matching over 7 bases. The CDR3 extends over 13 amino acids. The ends lost 4 bases at V and 6 bases at J; junction bases unmatched: 3. The V gene's germline CDR1 is LNHDA and CDR2 SQIVND (reference sequence). The CDR3 DNA is TGTGCCAGTAGTAAGGGACAGTCCAATGAGCAGTTCTTC. This gives the protein CASSKGQSNEQFF.

The rearrangement uses TRBV5-1 and TRBJ2-5; D gene ambiguous. V gave up 0 bases and J gave up 4 bases, with 10 bases separating them. CDR3 length equals 14 residues. CDR1 is SGHRS, CDR2 YFSETQ, per germline. The CDR3 is CASSLGTPGETQYF. CDR3 coding DNA: TGCGCCAGCAGCTTGGGCACTCCGGGAGAGACCCAGTACTTC. Full variable domain (outside the CDR3, taken from reference TRBV5-1 and TRBJ2-5): KAGVTQTPRYLIKTRGQQVTLSCSPISGHRSVSWYQQTPGQGLQFLFEYFSETQRNKGNFPGRFSGRQFSNSRSEMNVSTLELGDSALYLCASSLGTPGETQYFGPGTRLLVL.

J is TRBJ2-7 and V is TRBV28; D is undetermined. The length of the CDR3 is 14 residues. Trimming pared 3 bases from V and 2 bases from J, leaving 11 bases between. From germline, CDR1 is MDHEN and CDR2 SYDVKM. The CDR3 DNA is TGTGCCAGCAGTTTGCAGGTCTACCCCTACGAGCAGTACTTC. Translating gives CASSLQVYPYEQYF.

The V and J genes are TRBV14 and TRBJ2-7; D call uncertain. Germline V gene sequence: CDR1 SGHDN, CDR2 FVKESK. The CDR3 sequence is 10 residues long. V lost 10 bases, J lost 6 bases, and 10 bases lay in between. The CDR3 coding sequence is TGTGCCAACCTCACGGGCGAGCAGTACTTC. Translation gives CANLTGEQYF.

This sequence joins TRBV5-6 and TRBJ2-1; TRBD2 aligns across 11 bases. The length of the CDR3 is 15 residues. V was pared by 1 base and J by 8 bases, with 5 bases of the junction left unmatched. Germline-derived CDR1 and CDR2 are SGHDT and YYEEEE. This chain's CDR3 is CASSLTSGSMDEQFF. The DNA for the CDR3 is TGTGCCAGCAGCTTGACTAGCGGGAGTATGGATGAGCAGTTCTTC.

The V and J genes are TRBV7-6 and TRBJ2-5; D gene unclear. The germline V gene has CDR1 SGHVS and CDR2 FNYEAQ. The CDR3 has 12 residues. V was shortened by 0 bases and J by 4 bases, with 3 bases between the two germline ends. CDR3 sequence: CASSLAAETQYF. DNA of the CDR3: TGTGCCAGCAGCTTAGCGGCAGAGACCCAGTACTTC.

J is TRBJ2-7 and V is TRBV5-4, with 12 bases fitting TRBD2. The V segment lost 4 bases and the J segment 4 bases; nucleotides outside the gene matches: 6. CDR1 and CDR2 (germline): SGHNT, YYREEE (reference sequence). The CDR3 contains 15 residues. CDR3 protein: CASSPTSGGQYEQYF. In DNA form, the CDR3 reads TGTGCCAGCAGCCCGACTAGCGGGGGCCAATACGAGCAGTACTTC. The variable domain in full, with the rest retrieved from reference TRBV5-4 and TRBJ2-7, is ETGVTQSPTHLIKTRGQQVTLRCSSQSGHNTVSWYQQALGQGPQFIFQYYREEENGRGNFPPRFSGLQFPNYSSELNVNALELDDSALYLCASSPTSGGQYEQYFGPGTRLTVT.

The chain combines TRBV9 with TRBJ2-1; the match to TRBD2 covers 8 bases. The CDR3 has 14 amino acids. From germline, CDR1 is SGDLS and CDR2 YYNGEE. J was trimmed by 10 bases and V by 3 bases; bases with no gene match: 9. CDR3: CASSAPGSGMEQFF. CDR3 DNA sequence: TGTGCCAGCAGCGCCCCCGGTAGCGGGATGGAGCAGTTCTTC.

CDR3 bases: TGTGCCAGCAGCTTCAGACTTGCGGGGGGAACAGATACGCAGTATTTT. It encodes CASSFRLAGGTDTQYF. This chain joins TRBV5-6 and TRBJ2-3; 8 nucleotides match TRBD2. The CDR3 has 16 amino acids. Trimming took 2 bases from V and 3 from J; bases not matched to a gene: 8. The germline V gene has CDR1 SGHDT and CDR2 YYEEEE.

This clone was recorded once. The rearrangement uses TRBV6-5 and TRBJ2-7; possibly TRBD2 for D (6 bases). The CDR3 has 15 residues. Germline lookup yields CDR1 MNHEY and CDR2 SVGAGI. The V end lost 6 bases, the J end lost 3 bases, and 18 bases lay between the germline ends. CDR3 region: CASRPRDFQLYEQYF. The CDR3 region has the DNA TGTGCCAGCAGACCCCGGGACTTTCAGCTCTACGAGCAGTACTTC.

V and J are TRBV10-2 and TRBJ2-3; D is unresolved. The length of the CDR3 is 15 residues. V was shortened by 0 bases and J by 0 bases, with 7 bases between the two germline ends. Germline V lookup: CDR1 WSHSY, CDR2 SAAADI. This chain's CDR3 is CASSESWLSTDTQYF. CDR3 nucleotides: TGCGCCAGCAGTGAGTCGTGGCTTAGCACAGATACGCAGTATTTT.

J is TRBJ1-6 and V is TRBV18; D is undetermined. Germline V gene sequence: CDR1 KGHSH, CDR2 LQKENI. Trimming shortened V by 3 bases and J by 5 bases, and 23 bases separated the two germline ends. CDR3 length: 19 amino acids. The DNA for the CDR3 is TGTGCCAGCTCACCTCTCAGTCTCGCGAGTCTCGGGGATAATTCACCCCTCCACTTT. The encoded protein is CASSPLSLASLGDNSPLHF.